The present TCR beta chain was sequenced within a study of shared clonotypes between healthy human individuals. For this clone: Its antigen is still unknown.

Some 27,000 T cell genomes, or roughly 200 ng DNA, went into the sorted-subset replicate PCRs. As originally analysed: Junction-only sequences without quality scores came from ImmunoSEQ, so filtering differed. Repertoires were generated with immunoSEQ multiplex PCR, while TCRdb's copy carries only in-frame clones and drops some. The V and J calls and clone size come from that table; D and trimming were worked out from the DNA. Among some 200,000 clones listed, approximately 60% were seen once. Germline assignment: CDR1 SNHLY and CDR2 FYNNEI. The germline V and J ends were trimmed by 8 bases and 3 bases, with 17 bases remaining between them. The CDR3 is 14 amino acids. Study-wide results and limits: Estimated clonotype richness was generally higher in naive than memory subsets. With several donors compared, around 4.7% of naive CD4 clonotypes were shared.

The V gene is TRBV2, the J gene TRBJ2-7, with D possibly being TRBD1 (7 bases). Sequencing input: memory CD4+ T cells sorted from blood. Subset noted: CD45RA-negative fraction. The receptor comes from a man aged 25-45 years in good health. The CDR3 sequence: CASGGTALLYEQYF. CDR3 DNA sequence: TGTGCCAGCGGGGGGACAGCCCTACTCTACGAGCAGTACTTC.